The clone carrying this TCR beta chain was found once. This sample was included in a study of T cell repertoires in cytomegalovirus infection. Germline CDR1 and CDR2: SGHRS and YFSETQ. This CDR3 is built from 16 residues. V dropped 0 bases and J dropped 4; count of bases not matched to a gene: 7. In TCRdb, the reads were re-called with MiXCR into one record per CDR3 protein. The sample consists of around 740,000 distinct CDR3 sequences, roughly 36% of them appearing once. The chain has TRBV5-1 and TRBJ2-4; TRBD1 matches 7 bases. Sequenced input: PBMCs. This sequence originates from a human donor in good health (CMV status not recorded). Some clones in this sample may be carry-over from other donors' samples. The CDR3 DNA reads TGCGCCAGCAGCTTGGATTTCGGGACAGCTAAAAACATTCAGTACTTC. Its translation is CASSLDFGTAKNIQYF.